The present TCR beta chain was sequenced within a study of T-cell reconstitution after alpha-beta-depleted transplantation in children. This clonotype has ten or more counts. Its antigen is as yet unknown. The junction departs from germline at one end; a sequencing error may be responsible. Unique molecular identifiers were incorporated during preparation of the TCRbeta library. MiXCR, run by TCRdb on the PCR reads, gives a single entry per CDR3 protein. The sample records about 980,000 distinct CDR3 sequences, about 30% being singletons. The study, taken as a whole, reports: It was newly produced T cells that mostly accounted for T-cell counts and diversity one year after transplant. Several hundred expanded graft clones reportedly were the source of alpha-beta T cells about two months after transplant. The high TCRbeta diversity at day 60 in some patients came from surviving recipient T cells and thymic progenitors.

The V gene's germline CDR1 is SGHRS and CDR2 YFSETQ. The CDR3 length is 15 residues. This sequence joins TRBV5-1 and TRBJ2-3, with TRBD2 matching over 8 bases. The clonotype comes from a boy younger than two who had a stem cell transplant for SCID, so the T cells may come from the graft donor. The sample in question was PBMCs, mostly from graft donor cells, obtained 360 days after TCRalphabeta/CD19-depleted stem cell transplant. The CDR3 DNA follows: TGTGCCAGCAGCTTAGAGCGGGGGAGCACAGATACGCAGTATTTT. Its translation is CASSLERGSTDTQYF.